This TCR beta chain was obtained from a study of T cells in Graves' hyperthyroidism and ophthalmopathy. This clonotype was seen at least ten times. If no ophthalmopathy progression occurred within 18 months, Graves' hyperthyroidism was stable. Using RNA transcripts as the source, TCR beta CDR3 regions were amplified. The HTBI set primed first-round TCR CDR3 RT-PCR. TCRdb redid the calling of the multiplex PCR reads with MiXCR, one entry per CDR3 protein. This table holds more than 600,000 distinct CDR3 sequences, around 15% found once. The TCR comes from a man younger than 35 with Graves' hyperthyroidism. The sequencing input was blood.

The DNA for the CDR3 is TGCAGTGCTAGAGAGAACAGGGTCCCAGATACGCAGTATTTT. Its protein is CSARENRVPDTQYF. The chain couples TRBV20-1 to TRBJ2-3, with D maybe TRBD1 (6 bases). In germline, CDR1 is DFQATT, CDR2 SNEGSKA (reference sequence). The CDR3 consists of 14 residues. Trimming pared 0 bases from V and 4 bases from J, leaving 11 bases between.